Presented here are 25 T cell receptor beta chains from one specimen sequenced in a study of cytomegalovirus exposure and HLA in healthy donors. PCR employed 60 Vbeta and 13 Jbeta primers. Measured with immunoSEQ multiplex PCR; TCRdb has only the in-frame clones, and not every one. This table lists about 140,000 clones. The sample taken for sequencing was PBMCs. The receptors here all came from a woman under 30 in good health and CMV-seronegative.

The chain joins TRBV5-1 to TRBJ2-5, with TRBD2 matching 7 bases. This CDR3 region has 17 residues. The germline gives CDR1 SGHRS, CDR2 YFSETQ. The ends lost 5 bases at V and 2 bases at J; junction bases unmatched: 15. In nucleotides, the CDR3 is TGCGCCAGCAGGGAGAATCTCGGGCTAGCGGCTCAAGAGACCCAGTACTTC. Its translation: CASRENLGLAAQETQYF. The full variable domain, rest sourced from reference TRBV5-1 and TRBJ2-5, is KAGVTQTPRYLIKTRGQQVTLSCSPISGHRSVSWYQQTPGQGLQFLFEYFSETQRNKGNFPGRFSGRQFSNSRSEMNVSTLELGDSALYLCASRENLGLAAQETQYFGPGTRLLVL.

The chain carries TRBV6-1 and TRBJ1-4; a possible D gene is TRBD1 (5 bases). Trimming removed 6 bases at V and 8 bases at J, with 13 bases between. This CDR3 is built from 13 residues. CDR1 is MNHNS, CDR2 SASEGT, per germline. DNA for the CDR3: TGTGCCAGCAGGACTCCCCCAGGGGAAAAACTGTTTTTT. Encoded protein: CASRTPPGEKLFF.

The rearrangement links TRBV13 to TRBJ1-2, with 7 bases matching TRBD1. The CDR3 is 13 amino acids. Germline CDR1 is PRHDT and CDR2 is FYEKMQ (reference sequence). With V trimmed by 3 bases and J by 3 bases, 1 base remained unmatched. The CDR3 region has the DNA TGTGCCAGCAGCTTTGACAGGGACTATGGCTACACCTTC. It yields the protein CASSFDRDYGYTF.

CDR3 nucleotides: TGTGCCAGCAGTCCATCTGGGGGGTTAGGCTATGGCTACACCTTC. The encoded protein is CASSPSGGLGYGYTF. The chain carries TRBV27 and TRBJ1-2; perhaps TRBD1 as D (5 bases). Germline assignment: CDR1 MNHEY and CDR2 SMNVEV (reference sequence). The CDR3 has 15 residues. Between the trimmed V and J ends, which lost 5 bases and 4 bases, there was a span of 17 bases.

The gene calls are TRBV14 and TRBJ2-5; the D is unclear. Germline CDR1 reads SGHDN; CDR2 reads FVKESK. This CDR3 has 13 amino acids. Deletions cut 4 bases from V and 5 bases from J, with 11 bases between. CDR3 sequence (DNA): TGTGCCAGCAGCCCAAGCATTTGGGAGACCCAGTACTTC. Translated, it gives CASSPSIWETQYF.

This chain uses TRBV7-2 with TRBJ2-7, with D possibly being TRBD2 (6 bases). V was trimmed by 4 bases and J by 2 bases, leaving 12 bases between them. Germline lookup yields CDR1 SGHTA and CDR2 FQGNSA. This CDR3 has 14 residues. The CDR3 here is CASSWGEGPYEQYV. The DNA for the CDR3 is TGTGCCAGCAGCTGGGGGGAAGGTCCCTACGAGCAGTACGTC.

The genes are TRBV29-1 and TRBJ1-6, with a tentative D call TRBD1 (6 bases). Between the trimmed V and J ends, which lost 6 bases and 7 bases, there was a span of 16 bases. The CDR3 has 14 amino acids. CDR1 and CDR2 from the germline V gene are SQVTM and ANQGSEA. This CDR3 reads CSVSTGFGNSPLHF. The CDR3 coding sequence is TGCAGCGTCTCTACAGGGTTCGGCAATTCACCCCTCCACTTT.

This sequence joins TRBV7-2 and TRBJ1-5; D unresolved. CDR3 length: 14 amino acids. Trimming removed 1 base from V and 11 bases from J, with 15 bases in between. In germline, CDR1 is SGHTA, CDR2 FQGNSA. As DNA, the CDR3 is TGTGCCAGCAGCTTAGAGGCCTGGCGCGGGGCCCAGCATTTT. Protein sequence: CASSLEAWRGAQHF.

This chain uses TRBV19 with TRBJ2-7; TRBD2 aligns across 8 bases. Germline lookup yields CDR1 LNHDA and CDR2 SQIVND (reference sequence). After removal of 5 bases from V and 10 bases from J, the junction contained 7 bases not matched to a gene. The CDR3 is 12 residues long. DNA of the CDR3: TGTGCCAGTAGTGGTACTAGCGGATTCCAGTACTTC. Translated, it gives CASSGTSGFQYF.

The rearrangement joins TRBV6-1 to TRBJ2-7, with a weak D call TRBD2 (5 bases). CDR1 MNHNS and CDR2 SASEGT come from the germline V gene. V was trimmed by 8 bases and J by 0 bases, leaving 8 bases between them. The CDR3 has 12 residues. Written as DNA, the CDR3 is TGTGCCAGCGAGGGAAGCTCCTACGAGCAGTACTTC. Protein: CASEGSSYEQYF.

The rearrangement joins TRBV19 to TRBJ2-3; the match to TRBD2 covers 10 bases. The length of the CDR3 is 16 residues. J was trimmed by 4 bases and V by 5 bases; bases with no gene match: 9. Germline-derived CDR1 and CDR2 are LNHDA and SQIVND (reference sequence). CDR3 protein: CASSPASGSVPDTQYF. For the CDR3, the DNA is TGTGCCAGTAGTCCGGCTAGCGGGAGTGTCCCAGATACGCAGTATTTT.

V usage is TRBV11-3 and J usage is TRBJ1-3, with D uncertain. The V end lost 3 bases, the J end lost 0 bases, and 6 bases lay between the germline ends. Germline V gene data show CDR1 as SGHNT and CDR2 as YENEEA. The length of the CDR3 is 14 residues. The CDR3 region has the DNA TGTGCCAGCAGCTTTGCTACCTCTGGAAACACCATATATTTT. Amino acids: CASSFATSGNTIYF.

The CDR3 bases are TGTGCCAGCAGCTTACAGGGGAATTCCTACAATGAGCAGTTCTTC. It yields the protein CASSLQGNSYNEQFF. This chain joins TRBV7-3 and TRBJ2-1; weak D call: TRBD1 (6 bases). CDR1 SGHTA and CDR2 FQGTGA come from the germline V gene. The CDR3 consists of 15 residues. The V and J ends lost 2 bases and 1 base respectively, with 9 bases between them.

The chain uses TRBV5-1 and TRBJ2-7; 7 positions match TRBD2. Germline trimming cut 3 bases from V and 3 bases from J; bases unmatched to any gene: 9. Germline CDR1 is SGHRS and CDR2 is YFSETQ. The CDR3 is made up of 15 amino acids. The CDR3 DNA reads as TGCGCCAGCAGCTGGGAAGGCGGGAGTTTCTACGAGCAGTACTTC. Amino acids: CASSWEGGSFYEQYF.

CDR3 in amino acids: CASSLLGTGMNTEAFF. In DNA, the CDR3 is TGTGCCAGCAGCTTATTGGGGACAGGGATGAACACTGAAGCTTTCTTT. The V gene is TRBV7-3, the J gene TRBJ1-1; 9 bases are a match to TRBD1. The CDR3 length is 16 residues. The germline V gene encodes CDR1 SGHTA and CDR2 FQGTGA. Trimming at V came to 2 bases and at J to 0 bases, leaving 4 bases not matched to a gene.

The V call is TRBV12-5, the J call TRBJ1-5; D might be TRBD1 (6 bases). From germline, CDR1 is LGHNT and CDR2 FRNRAP. CDR3 length: 18 amino acids. V was shortened by 0 bases and J by 0 bases, with 15 bases between the two germline ends. CDR3 nucleotide sequence: TGTGCTAGTGGTTTGGTCCAAATGGGGGCAGGTAGCAATCAGCCCCAGCATTTT. Its translation: CASGLVQMGAGSNQPQHF.

This chain links TRBV4-1 with TRBJ1-6, with TRBD1 as a possible D gene (6 bases). The V and J ends lost 4 bases and 7 bases respectively, with 20 bases between them. The CDR3 totals 17 residues. CDR1 MGHRA and CDR2 YSYEKL come from the germline V gene. DNA for the CDR3: TGCGCCAGCAGCCTTACCGATGACAGGAGGATGAATTCACCCCTCCACTTT. This codes for CASSLTDDRRMNSPLHF.

The J gene is TRBJ2-1, the V gene TRBV11-2, with 7 bases fitting TRBD2. The CDR3 is made up of 15 amino acids. V shed 0 bases, J shed 7 bases, and the junction held 6 bases outside the gene matches. Looked up from germline, CDR1 is SGHAT and CDR2 is FQNNGV. As DNA, the CDR3 is TGTGCCAGCAGCTTAGAGGCGGGGGAGAGAAATGAGCAGTTCTTC. Translation gives CASSLEAGERNEQFF. Based on the CDR3 plus reference TRBV11-2 and TRBJ2-1, the full variable domain is EAGVAQSPRYKIIEKRQSVAFWCNPISGHATLYWYQQILGQGPKLLIQFQNNGVVDDSQLPKDRFSAERLKGVDSTLKIQPAKLEDSAVYLCASSLEAGERNEQFFGPGTRLTVL.

Notes on this clone: This CDR3 is also generated by other DNA sequences in the sample. The gene calls are TRBV10-2 and TRBJ1-1; no reliable D call. The CDR3 is 17 amino acids. The V gene lost 3 bases and the J gene lost 0 bases, with 17 bases spanning the gap. The V gene's germline CDR1 is WSHSY and CDR2 SAAADI. CDR3 region: CASSEAPAPDMNTEAFF. CDR3 sequence (DNA): TGCGCCAGCAGTGAAGCACCCGCCCCCGATATGAACACTGAAGCTTTCTTT.

This chain joins TRBV11-3 and TRBJ2-2; D ambiguous. The CDR3 has 12 residues. The germline V gene encodes CDR1 SGHNT and CDR2 YENEEA. V shed 4 bases and J shed 4 bases, with 4 bases lying between them. The CDR3 protein is CASSSSTGELFF. CDR3 nucleotide sequence: TGTGCCAGCAGCTCTAGCACCGGGGAGCTGTTTTTT.

The rearrangement links TRBV5-8 to TRBJ2-4; 11 bases agree with TRBD2. The germline CDR1 and CDR2 sequences are SGHTS and YDEGEE. The CDR3 has 17 amino acids. The junction had 11 bases not matched to a gene; V was cut back by 4 bases and J by 5 bases. CDR3 DNA: TGTGCCAGCAGCACCCAGGGGACTAGCGGATCCCAAAACATTCAGTACTTC. It encodes CASSTQGTSGSQNIQYF.

The V and J genes are TRBV5-8 and TRBJ2-1, with TRBD2 matching 7 bases. CDR3 size: 18 residues. The germline V gene has CDR1 SGHTS and CDR2 YDEGEE. The V segment lost 4 bases and the J segment 4 bases; nucleotides outside the gene matches: 17. The CDR3 DNA reads as TGTGCCAGCAGCCCTAGAAACAGCTGGGGAGGGAATTACAATGAGCAGTTCTTC. Translating gives CASSPRNSWGGNYNEQFF. Combining the CDR3 with reference TRBV5-8 and TRBJ2-1 gives the whole variable domain EAGVTQSPTHLIKTRGQQATLRCSPISGHTSVYWYQQALGLGLQFLLWYDEGEERNRGNFPPRFSGRQFPNYSSELNVNALELEDSALYLCASSPRNSWGGNYNEQFFGPGTRLTVL.

J is TRBJ2-5 and V is TRBV9, with 9 bases lining up with TRBD2. The CDR3 length is 16 residues. Germline V lookup: CDR1 SGDLS, CDR2 YYNGEE. V trimming: 0 bases; J trimming: 10 bases; junction bases outside the gene matches: 13. The DNA for the CDR3 is TGTGCCAGCAGCGTAGAAGTCGTGACTAGCGGTGACGACCAGTACTTC. Encoded protein: CASSVEVVTSGDDQYF.

The genes are TRBV21-1 and TRBJ1-5. TRBV21-1 is flagged as a pseudogene. This CDR3 is 13 amino acids long. This CDR3 is CASIYQNRQPQHF. The CDR3 nucleotides are TGTGCCAGCATCTACCAAAACCGGCAGCCCCAGCATTTT.

The chain links TRBV6-5 to TRBJ2-5; TRBD2 is a possible D gene (5 bases). The ends were cut back, 9 bases at V and 4 bases at J, with 9 bases in the middle. Germline V gives CDR1 MNHEY, CDR2 SVGAGI. The CDR3 sequence is 11 residues long. CDR3 in amino acids: CASSRVETQYF. CDR3 sequence (DNA): TGTGCCAGTTCGAGGGTAGAGACCCAGTACTTC.